The subject of this entry is one T cell receptor (beta chain). TCRdb keeps only in-frame clones here, not all; method: immunoSEQ multiplex PCR. The table includes around 50,000 clones, 92% detected once. CDR1 is MDHEN, CDR2 SYDVKM, per germline. The V end lost 7 bases, the J end lost 2 bases, and 12 bases lay between the germline ends. The CDR3 runs to 14 residues. This sample was included in a study of technical replicates of blood from several donors. The sample comprised PBMCs. The TCR originated in a human donor in good health. Some clones in this sample may be carry-over from other donors' samples. The V and J genes are TRBV28 and TRBJ1-5; D uncertain. The CDR3 protein is CASTPGGGNQPQHF. CDR3 nucleotide sequence: TGTGCCAGCACCCCCGGCGGGGGCAATCAGCCCCAGCATTTT.